Below are 27 T cell receptor beta chains sequenced from a single sample in a study of cytomegalovirus exposure and HLA in healthy donors. The primer mix had 60 Vbeta and 13 Jbeta primers. Data came from immunoSEQ multiplex PCR; TCRdb stores just in-frame clones and leaves some out. The table records 130,000 to 150,000 clones, roughly 70% of them present only once. The sequenced sample was PBMCs. All receptors derive from a woman in her forties in good health and CMV-seronegative.

J is TRBJ2-2 and V is TRBV5-1; TRBD2 matches at 9 bases. CDR3 length equals 18 residues. Per germline, CDR1 SGHRS and CDR2 YFSETQ. The junction had 18 bases not matched to a gene; V was cut back by 4 bases and J by 8 bases. The CDR3 sequence: CASSPSSGGPQSWGELFF. In DNA, the CDR3 is TGCGCCAGCAGCCCCTCAAGCGGGGGGCCCCAGAGTTGGGGGGAGCTGTTTTTT. Supplemented by reference TRBV5-1 and TRBJ2-2, the full variable domain reads KAGVTQTPRYLIKTRGQQVTLSCSPISGHRSVSWYQQTPGQGLQFLFEYFSETQRNKGNFPGRFSGRQFSNSRSEMNVSTLELGDSALYLCASSPSSGGPQSWGELFFGEGSRLTVL.

Only a few counts were recorded for this clone. The chain has TRBV14 and TRBJ1-2; D is ambiguous. The CDR3 runs to 14 residues. V gave up 0 bases and J gave up 1 base, with 6 bases separating them. The germline V gene encodes CDR1 SGHDN and CDR2 FVKESK. The CDR3 bases are TGTGCCAGCAGCCAAGACACCGGTAACTATGGCTACACCTTC. It yields the protein CASSQDTGNYGYTF.

The chain employs TRBV11-2 and TRBJ2-1; TRBD2 aligns across 12 bases. This CDR3 contains 15 residues. With V trimmed by 5 bases and J by 3 bases, 2 bases remained unmatched. CDR1 is SGHAT and CDR2 is FQNNGV in the germline V gene. The CDR3 bases are TGTGCCAGCAGCGGGGGACTAGCGGGCTACAATGAGCAGTTCTTC. Translation: CASSGGLAGYNEQFF.

On this clone itself: The junction departs from the called germline gene at one end, perhaps through a read error. The rearrangement links TRBV7-9 to TRBJ1-4; D is unresolved. Germline V CDR1 and CDR2: SEHNR, FQNEAQ (reference sequence). This CDR3 has 12 residues. The CDR3 is CSSSPPNEKLFF. The CDR3 DNA sequence: TGTTCCAGCAGCCCCCCGAATGAAAAACTGTTTTTT.

This clone is a singleton in its sample. This chain connects TRBV18 to TRBJ2-2; the match to TRBD1 covers 9 bases. The CDR3 loop spans 15 amino acids. Germline V lookup: CDR1 KGHSH, CDR2 LQKENI. J lost 4 bases, V lost 3 bases, and 3 bases had no gene match. CDR3 DNA: TGTGCCAGCTCACCGAGGACAGGGGCCACCGGGGAGCTGTTTTTT. Translating gives CASSPRTGATGELFF.

The chain couples TRBV5-4 to TRBJ1-2; 7 bases match TRBD1. With 3 bases clipped from V and 8 bases from J, the junction kept 13 bases outside the gene matches. Per germline, CDR1 SGHNT and CDR2 YYREEE (reference sequence). The CDR3 covers 15 residues. The CDR3 is CASSWKGQHERGYTF. In DNA, the CDR3 is TGTGCCAGCAGCTGGAAGGGACAGCATGAACGCGGCTACACCTTC.

The sample holds a few counts of this clone. V gene TRBV7-9 combines with J gene TRBJ1-4; tentative D call: TRBD1 (5 bases). Germline CDR1 reads SEHNR; CDR2 reads FQNEAQ (reference sequence). V lost 7 bases, J lost 11 bases, and 17 bases lay in between. The CDR3 extends over 13 amino acids. CDR3 protein: CASIPATGFKLFF. CDR3 nucleotide sequence: TGTGCCAGCATCCCCGCTACAGGTTTCAAACTGTTTTTT. The full variable domain, rest sourced from reference TRBV7-9 and TRBJ1-4, is DTGVSQNPRHKITKRGQNVTFRCDPISEHNRLYWYRQTLGQGPEFLTYFQNEAQLEKSRLLSDRFSAERPKGSFSTLEIQRTEQGDSAMYLCASIPATGFKLFFGSGTQLSVL.

The gene calls are TRBV5-1 and TRBJ2-5; TRBD2 aligns across 9 bases. The germline V gene encodes CDR1 SGHRS and CDR2 YFSETQ. The CDR3 has 15 amino acids. The trim removed 0 bases at V and 10 bases at J, leaving 10 bases unmatched. The CDR3 sequence: CASSLAIAGGRDQYF. CDR3 sequence (DNA): TGCGCCAGCAGCTTGGCCATTGCGGGGGGGCGGGACCAGTACTTC.

This sequence joins TRBV5-6 and TRBJ1-5; unclear D gene. V lost 3 bases, J lost 2 bases, and 18 bases lay in between. Germline CDR1 reads SGHDT; CDR2 reads YYEEEE. This CDR3 region has 17 residues. CDR3 DNA sequence: TGTGCCAGCAGCTCCGAGGGAGGGCTGATGGGCAATCAGCCCCAGCATTTT. It translates to CASSSEGGLMGNQPQHF.

This clone was recorded a few times. Relative to the germline gene, one junction end is altered; a read error may explain this. J is TRBJ1-5 and V is TRBV19; possibly TRBD1 for D (5 bases). The CDR3 is made up of 12 amino acids. The germline V gene has CDR1 LNHDA and CDR2 SQIVND (reference sequence). Here the CDR3 reads CASSPQGQSQHF. CDR3 DNA sequence: TGTGCCAGTAGCCCGCAGGGTCAGTCCCAGCATTTT.

Only one count was recorded for this clone. DNA of the CDR3: TGTGCCAGCAGCCCCCGCCCGGGAGAATCTGGGGCCAACGTCCTGACTTTC. Amino acid sequence: CASSPRPGESGANVLTF. The chain employs TRBV13 and TRBJ2-6, with D perhaps TRBD2 (6 bases). This CDR3 is 17 amino acids long. The germline V and J ends were trimmed by 5 bases and 1 base, with 15 bases remaining between them. CDR1 and CDR2 from the germline V gene are PRHDT and FYEKMQ (reference sequence).

This clone was picked up a small number of times. This chain uses TRBV28 with TRBJ1-5, with a tentative D call TRBD1 (5 bases). The CDR3 runs to 15 residues. Germline V lookup: CDR1 MDHEN, CDR2 SYDVKM. Trimming took off 3 bases at V and 4 bases at J, with 13 bases between the two ends. The CDR3 DNA sequence: TGTGCCAGCAGTTTGGCAGGGAAGGGAAATCAGCCCCAGCATTTT. Translated: CASSLAGKGNQPQHF.

The chain couples TRBV18 to TRBJ1-6; 7 bases are a match to TRBD1. V lost 5 bases to trimming and J lost 0 bases; unmatched junction nucleotides: 10. This CDR3 contains 18 residues. Germline V lookup: CDR1 KGHSH, CDR2 LQKENI. CDR3 in amino acids: CASSSRQGPSSYNSPLHF. The DNA of the CDR3 is TGTGCCAGCTCATCAAGACAGGGCCCGAGCTCCTATAATTCACCCCTCCACTTT.

This clone was seen a handful of times. V gene TRBV13 combines with J gene TRBJ2-6; D possibly corresponds to TRBD1 (5 bases). The V gene lost 5 bases and the J gene lost 12 bases, with 17 bases spanning the gap. Germline-derived CDR1 and CDR2 are PRHDT and FYEKMQ (reference sequence). The CDR3 length is 14 residues. CDR3 in DNA: TGTGCCAGCAGCCCCCGGCACGGTGGGGCCGTCCTGACTTTC. Protein product: CASSPRHGGAVLTF.

The V and J genes are TRBV9 and TRBJ2-5, with 10 bases aligning to TRBD2. The CDR3 length is 16 residues. Trimming cost V 4 bases and J 5 bases; bases outside gene matches: 11. From germline, CDR1 is SGDLS and CDR2 YYNGEE. The DNA for the CDR3 is TGTGCCAGCAGCACCGGCACTAGCGGGGAATGGGAGACCCAGTACTTC. Translated: CASSTGTSGEWETQYF.

The chain has TRBV7-9 and TRBJ2-5, with TRBD2 identical over 7 bases. Germline loops: CDR1 SEHNR, CDR2 FQNEAQ (reference sequence). The CDR3 totals 14 residues. V shed 5 bases and J 4 bases; nucleotides not matched to a gene: 7. The CDR3 DNA follows: TGTGCCAGCAGCGACTCAACTAGCGCAGAGACCCAGTACTTC. Translating gives CASSDSTSAETQYF.

This rearrangement joins TRBV2 to TRBJ1-5, with 7 bases identical to TRBD1. From germline, CDR1 is SNHLY and CDR2 FYNNEI. V was pared by 7 bases and J by 6 bases, with 9 bases of the junction left unmatched. This CDR3 has 14 residues. The CDR3: CASTLQGPGQPQHF. The CDR3 region has the DNA TGTGCCAGCACTCTACAGGGGCCAGGTCAGCCCCAGCATTTT.

The rearrangement uses TRBV5-1 and TRBJ2-7; 14 positions agree with TRBD2. V was clipped by 4 bases and J by 3 bases; unmatched bases: 6. Germline CDR1 SGHRS, CDR2 YFSETQ. The CDR3 is 16 residues long. CDR3 bases: TGCGCCAGCAGCCCGGGGGGACTAGCGGGAGTCTACGAGCAGTACTTC. It specifies CASSPGGLAGVYEQYF.

The chain carries TRBV11-3 and TRBJ1-1; D gene unclear. The germline CDR1 and CDR2 sequences are SGHNT and YENEEA. This CDR3 comprises 16 residues. V gave up 2 bases and J gave up 1 base, with 14 bases separating them. This chain's CDR3 is CASSLNGGMGNTEAFF. In DNA form, the CDR3 reads TGTGCCAGCAGCTTAAATGGAGGGATGGGGAACACTGAAGCTTTCTTT.

The rearrangement joins TRBV2 to TRBJ2-1, with 7 bases that match TRBD2. Germline V CDR1 and CDR2: SNHLY, FYNNEI. Trimming took 5 bases from V and 0 from J; bases not matched to a gene: 13. The CDR3 is made up of 18 amino acids. The CDR3 nucleotides are TGTGCCAGCAGTAGGGAGGGAGGGCCTATGAGCTCCTACAATGAGCAGTTCTTC. It is translated as CASSREGGPMSSYNEQFF. Full variable domain (missing parts from reference TRBV2 and TRBJ2-1): EPEVTQTPSHQVTQMGQEVILRCVPISNHLYFYWYRQILGQKVEFLVSFYNNEISEKSEIFDDQFSVERPDGSNFTLKIRSTKLEDSAMYFCASSREGGPMSSYNEQFFGPGTRLTVL.

This clone was picked up one time. V is TRBV10-3 and J is TRBJ1-2; D is unclear. The CDR3 is 12 residues long. Germline CDR1 and CDR2: ENHRY and SYGVKD. The V gene lost 5 bases and the J gene lost 6 bases, with 10 bases spanning the gap. Here the CDR3 DNA reads TGTGCCATCAGTAACGGGAACGATGGCTACACCTTC. Translated: CAISNGNDGYTF.

CDR3 in amino acids: CASSIGGAASYEQYF. CDR3 DNA: TGTGCCAGTAGTATCGGCGGGGCTGCCTCCTACGAGCAGTACTTC. This rearrangement joins TRBV19 to TRBJ2-7; maybe TRBD2 (6 bases). V lost 3 bases and J lost 0, with 12 bases in between. Looked up from germline, CDR1 is LNHDA and CDR2 is SQIVND (reference sequence). This CDR3 comprises 15 residues.

V and J are TRBV7-8 and TRBJ2-3, with a tentative D call TRBD2 (6 bases). The CDR3 extends over 15 amino acids. Germline lookup yields CDR1 SGHVS and CDR2 FQNEAQ. Deletions cut 7 bases from V and 0 bases from J, with 14 bases between. The CDR3 coding sequence is TGTGCCAGCACTTTCCTTAGCGGTAGCACAGATACGCAGTATTTT. Protein sequence: CASTFLSGSTDTQYF.

The CDR3 nucleotides read TGCGCCAGCAGCCAAGCAGGGGTACGCGAAAAACTGTTTTTT. It codes for CASSQAGVREKLFF. The chain links TRBV4-1 to TRBJ1-4; D perhaps matches TRBD1 (6 bases). This CDR3 has 14 residues. CDR1 and CDR2 (germline): MGHRA, YSYEKL. The V and J ends lost 1 base and 8 bases respectively, with 11 bases between them.

The CDR3 region is CASSYSGHPPETQYF. In DNA form, the CDR3 reads TGTGCCAGCAGTTACTCCGGACACCCTCCTGAGACCCAGTACTTC. This rearrangement joins TRBV6-6 to TRBJ2-5; a weak D match, TRBD1 (5 bases). With 0 bases removed from V and 5 bases from J, the gap between germline ends came to 13 bases. The CDR3 has 15 amino acids. Germline V CDR1 and CDR2: MNHNY, SVGAGI (reference sequence).

The rearrangement uses TRBV9 and TRBJ2-5; a possible D gene is TRBD2 (5 bases). CDR3 length: 13 amino acids. Deletions cut 6 bases from V and 0 bases from J, with 9 bases between. The germline V gene encodes CDR1 SGDLS and CDR2 YYNGEE. The CDR3 spells CASNPGYQETQYF. The CDR3 DNA follows: TGTGCCAGCAACCCGGGGTACCAAGAGACCCAGTACTTC.

This chain connects TRBV28 to TRBJ1-2, with D perhaps matching TRBD1 (6 bases). Germline CDR1 MDHEN, CDR2 SYDVKM. V was cut by 6 bases and J by 2 bases, with 13 bases left in between. This CDR3 is 14 amino acids long. The CDR3 DNA reads as TGTGCCAGCAGGAAGCGCACAGGGAACTATGGCTACACCTTC. As protein: CASRKRTGNYGYTF.